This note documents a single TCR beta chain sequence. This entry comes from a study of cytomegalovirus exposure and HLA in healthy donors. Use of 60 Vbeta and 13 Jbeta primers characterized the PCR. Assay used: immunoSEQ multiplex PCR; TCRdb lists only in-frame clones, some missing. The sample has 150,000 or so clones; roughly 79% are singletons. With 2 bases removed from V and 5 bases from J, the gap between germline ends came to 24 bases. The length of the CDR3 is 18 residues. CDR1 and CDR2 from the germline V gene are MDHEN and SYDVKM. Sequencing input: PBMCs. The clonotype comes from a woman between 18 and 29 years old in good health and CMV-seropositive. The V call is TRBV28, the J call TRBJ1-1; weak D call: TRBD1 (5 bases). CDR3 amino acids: CASSLVILKGLGGTEAFF. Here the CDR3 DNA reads TGTGCCAGCAGTTTAGTAATCTTAAAGGGGCTAGGTGGGACTGAAGCTTTCTTT.